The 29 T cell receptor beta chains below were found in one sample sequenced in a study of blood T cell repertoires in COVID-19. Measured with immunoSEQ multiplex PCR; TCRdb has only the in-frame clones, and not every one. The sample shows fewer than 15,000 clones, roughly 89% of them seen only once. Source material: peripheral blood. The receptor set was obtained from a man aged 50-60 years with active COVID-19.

This chain's CDR3 is CASSLNNYEQYF. CDR3 coding DNA: TGTGCCAGCAGCTTAAACAATTACGAGCAGTACTTC. The chain combines TRBV7-8 with TRBJ2-7; no definite D call. The CDR3 contains 12 residues. Trimming took off 2 bases at V and 4 bases at J, with 6 bases between the two ends. Germline V CDR1 and CDR2: SGHVS, FQNEAQ.

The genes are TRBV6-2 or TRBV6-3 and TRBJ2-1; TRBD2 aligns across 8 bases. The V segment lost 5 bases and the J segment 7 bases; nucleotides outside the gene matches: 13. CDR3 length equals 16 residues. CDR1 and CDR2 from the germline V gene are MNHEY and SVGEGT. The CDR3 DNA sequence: TGTGCCAGCAGTCACCCTCTGGCGGGAGGTTTGAATGAGCAGTTCTTC. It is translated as CASSHPLAGGLNEQFF.

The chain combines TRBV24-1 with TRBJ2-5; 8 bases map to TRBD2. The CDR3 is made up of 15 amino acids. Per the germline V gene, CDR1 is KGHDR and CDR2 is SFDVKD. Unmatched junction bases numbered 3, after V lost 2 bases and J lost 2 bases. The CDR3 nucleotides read TGTGCCACCAGTGATTCCACTAGCGGTCAAGAGACCCAGTACTTC. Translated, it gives CATSDSTSGQETQYF.

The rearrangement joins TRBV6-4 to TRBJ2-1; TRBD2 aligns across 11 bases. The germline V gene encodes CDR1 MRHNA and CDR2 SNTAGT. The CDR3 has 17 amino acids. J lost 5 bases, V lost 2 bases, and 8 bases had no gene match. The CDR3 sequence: CASSDRLTSGSHNEQFF. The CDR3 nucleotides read TGTGCCAGCAGTGACCGCCTAACTAGCGGGAGTCACAATGAGCAGTTCTTC.

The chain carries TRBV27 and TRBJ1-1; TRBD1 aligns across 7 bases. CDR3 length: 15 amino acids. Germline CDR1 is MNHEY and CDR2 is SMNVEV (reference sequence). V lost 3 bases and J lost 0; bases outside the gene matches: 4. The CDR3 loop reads CASSFADRLNTEAFF. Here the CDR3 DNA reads TGTGCCAGCAGTTTTGCGGACAGGCTGAACACTGAAGCTTTCTTT.

In DNA, the CDR3 is TGTGCCAGCAGCGGGAGGGCAAATGAGCAGTTCTTC. Residues: CASSGRANEQFF. The chain uses TRBV7-9 and TRBJ2-1; 7 bases are shared with TRBD2. V lost 5 bases and J lost 7; bases outside the gene matches: 2. Germline lookup yields CDR1 SEHNR and CDR2 FQNEAQ (reference sequence). The CDR3 spans 12 residues.

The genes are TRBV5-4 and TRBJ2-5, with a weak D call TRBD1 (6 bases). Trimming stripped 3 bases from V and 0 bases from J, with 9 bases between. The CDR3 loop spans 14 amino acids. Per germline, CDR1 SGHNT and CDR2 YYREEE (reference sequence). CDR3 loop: CASSSGTHQETQYF. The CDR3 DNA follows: TGTGCCAGCAGCTCCGGGACACACCAAGAGACCCAGTACTTC.

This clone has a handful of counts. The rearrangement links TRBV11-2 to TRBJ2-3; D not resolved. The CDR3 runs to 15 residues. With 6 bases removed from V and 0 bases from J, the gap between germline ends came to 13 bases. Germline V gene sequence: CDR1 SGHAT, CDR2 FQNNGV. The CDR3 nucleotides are TGTGCCAGCAGTCCCTGGGCATTTAGCACAGATACGCAGTATTTT. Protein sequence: CASSPWAFSTDTQYF.

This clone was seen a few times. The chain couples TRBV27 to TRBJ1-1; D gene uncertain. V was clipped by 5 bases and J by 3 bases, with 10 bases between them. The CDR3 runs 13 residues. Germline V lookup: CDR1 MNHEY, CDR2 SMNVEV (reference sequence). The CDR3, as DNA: TGTGCCAGCAGTCTCCTCGGGGACACTGAAGCTTTCTTT. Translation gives CASSLLGDTEAFF.

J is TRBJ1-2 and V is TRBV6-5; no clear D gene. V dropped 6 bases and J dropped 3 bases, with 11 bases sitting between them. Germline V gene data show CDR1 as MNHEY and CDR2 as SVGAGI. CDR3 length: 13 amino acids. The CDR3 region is CASRPNPYYGYTF. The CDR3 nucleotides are TGTGCCAGCAGGCCTAACCCCTACTATGGCTACACCTTC.

The CDR3 DNA sequence: TGTGCCAGTAGTTTTCTTCAGGGCTCTGGGGCCAACGTCCTGACTTTC. Protein sequence: CASSFLQGSGANVLTF. V gene TRBV19 combines with J gene TRBJ2-6, with TRBD1 as a possible D gene (5 bases). CDR1 is LNHDA, CDR2 SQIVND, per germline (reference sequence). Trimming took off 5 bases at V and 0 bases at J, with 11 bases between the two ends. The CDR3 length is 16 residues.

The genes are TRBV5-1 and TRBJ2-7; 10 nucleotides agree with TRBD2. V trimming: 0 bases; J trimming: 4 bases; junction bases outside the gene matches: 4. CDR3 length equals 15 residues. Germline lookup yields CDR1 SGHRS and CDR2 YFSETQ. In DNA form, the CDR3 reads TGCGCCAGCAGCTTGGGGCCTAGCGGGAGTTACGAGCAGTACTTC. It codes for CASSLGPSGSYEQYF.

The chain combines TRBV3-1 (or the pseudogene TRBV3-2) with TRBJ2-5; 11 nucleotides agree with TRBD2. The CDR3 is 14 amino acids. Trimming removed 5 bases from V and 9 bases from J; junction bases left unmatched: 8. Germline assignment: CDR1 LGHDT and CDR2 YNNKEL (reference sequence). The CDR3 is CASSIELAGEAQYF. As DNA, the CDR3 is TGTGCCAGCAGCATAGAACTAGCGGGGGAGGCCCAGTACTTC.

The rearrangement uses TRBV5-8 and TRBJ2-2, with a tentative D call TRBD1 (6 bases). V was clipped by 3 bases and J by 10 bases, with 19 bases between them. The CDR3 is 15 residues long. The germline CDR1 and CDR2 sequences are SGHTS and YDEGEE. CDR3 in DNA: TGTGCCAGCAGCTGGGACACCGACCTTCCTCAGGAGCTGTTTTTT. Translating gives CASSWDTDLPQELFF.

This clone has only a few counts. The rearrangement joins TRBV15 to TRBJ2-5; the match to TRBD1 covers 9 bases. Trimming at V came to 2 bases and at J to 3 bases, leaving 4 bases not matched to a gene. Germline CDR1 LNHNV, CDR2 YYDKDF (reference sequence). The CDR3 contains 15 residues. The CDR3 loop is CATSRPGTGKETQYF. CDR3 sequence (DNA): TGTGCCACCAGCAGACCCGGGACAGGGAAAGAGACCCAGTACTTC.

CDR3 DNA: TGTGCCAGCAGCACCCTAGCGGGAGGCTACGAGCAGTACTTC. This gives the protein CASSTLAGGYEQYF. The J gene is TRBJ2-7, the V gene TRBV11-2; 11 positions agree with TRBD2. The length of the CDR3 is 14 residues. Germline V gives CDR1 SGHAT, CDR2 FQNNGV. Losses at the gene ends were 5 bases for V and 3 bases for J; bases not matched to a gene: 3.

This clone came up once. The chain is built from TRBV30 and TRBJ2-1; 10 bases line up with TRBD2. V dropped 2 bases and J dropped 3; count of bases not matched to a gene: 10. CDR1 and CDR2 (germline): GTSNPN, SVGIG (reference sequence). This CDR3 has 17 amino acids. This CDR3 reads CAWSPQPTSGFYNEQFF. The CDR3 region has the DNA TGTGCCTGGAGTCCACAACCGACTAGCGGGTTCTACAATGAGCAGTTCTTC.

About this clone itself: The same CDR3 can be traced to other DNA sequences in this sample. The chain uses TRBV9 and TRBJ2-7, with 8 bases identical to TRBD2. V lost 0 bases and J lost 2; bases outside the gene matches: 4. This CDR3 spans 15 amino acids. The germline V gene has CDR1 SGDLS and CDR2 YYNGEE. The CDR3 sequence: CASSVVASGPYEQYF. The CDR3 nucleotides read TGTGCCAGCAGCGTAGTGGCTAGCGGGCCCTACGAGCAGTACTTC.

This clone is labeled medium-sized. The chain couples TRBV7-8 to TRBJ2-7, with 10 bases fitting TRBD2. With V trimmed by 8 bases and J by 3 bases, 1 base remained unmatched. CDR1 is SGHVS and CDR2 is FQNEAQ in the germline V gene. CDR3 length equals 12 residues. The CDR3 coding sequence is TGTGCCAGCGCTAGCGGGAGCTACGAGCAGTACTTC. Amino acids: CASASGSYEQYF.

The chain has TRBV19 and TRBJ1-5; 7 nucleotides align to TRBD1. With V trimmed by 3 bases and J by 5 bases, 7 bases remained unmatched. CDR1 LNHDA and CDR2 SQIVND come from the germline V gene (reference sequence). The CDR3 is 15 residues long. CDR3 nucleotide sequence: TGTGCCAGTAGTATCGACAGGGAGTGGGATCAGCCCCAGCATTTT. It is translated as CASSIDREWDQPQHF.

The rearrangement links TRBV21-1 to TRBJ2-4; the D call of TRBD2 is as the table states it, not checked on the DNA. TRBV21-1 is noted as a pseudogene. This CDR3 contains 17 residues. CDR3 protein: CASSKRGTSGRVDIQYF. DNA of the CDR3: TGTGCCAGCAGCAAAAGAGGGACTAGCGGGAGGGTAGACATTCAGTACTTC.

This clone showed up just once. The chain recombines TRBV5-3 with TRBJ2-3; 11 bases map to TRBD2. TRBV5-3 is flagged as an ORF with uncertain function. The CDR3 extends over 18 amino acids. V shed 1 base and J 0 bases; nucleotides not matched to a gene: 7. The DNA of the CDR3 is TGTGCCAGAAGCTTGAGGGCTAGCGGGAGGTCTAGCACAGATACGCAGTATTTT. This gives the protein CARSLRASGRSSTDTQYF.

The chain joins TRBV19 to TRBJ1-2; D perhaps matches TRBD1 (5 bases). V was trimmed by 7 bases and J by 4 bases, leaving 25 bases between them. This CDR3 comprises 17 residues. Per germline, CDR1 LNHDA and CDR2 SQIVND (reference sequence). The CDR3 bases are TGTGCCAGTACCGAGCGGGTTGGGGCAGGTTTGGGCTATGGCTACACCTTC. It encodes CASTERVGAGLGYGYTF.

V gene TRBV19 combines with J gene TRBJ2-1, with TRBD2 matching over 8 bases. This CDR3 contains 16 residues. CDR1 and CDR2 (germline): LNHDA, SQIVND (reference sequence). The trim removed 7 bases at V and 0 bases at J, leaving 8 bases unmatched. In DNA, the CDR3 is TGTGCCAGTACTACCGAGAGCGGGAGCTCCTACAATGAGCAGTTCTTC. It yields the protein CASTTESGSSYNEQFF.

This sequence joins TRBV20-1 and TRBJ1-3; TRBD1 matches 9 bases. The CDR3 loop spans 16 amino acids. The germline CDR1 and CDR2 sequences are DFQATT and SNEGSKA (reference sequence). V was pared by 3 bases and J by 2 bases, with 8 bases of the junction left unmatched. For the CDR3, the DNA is TGCAGTGCTAGTGGGCTAACAGGGGGCGCTGGAAACACCATATATTTT. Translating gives CSASGLTGGAGNTIYF.

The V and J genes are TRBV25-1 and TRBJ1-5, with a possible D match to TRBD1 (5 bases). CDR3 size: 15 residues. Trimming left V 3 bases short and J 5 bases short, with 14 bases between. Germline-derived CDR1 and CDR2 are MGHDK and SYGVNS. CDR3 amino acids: CASSDIRGGDQPQHF. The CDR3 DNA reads TGTGCCAGCAGTGATATAAGGGGTGGGGATCAGCCCCAGCATTTT. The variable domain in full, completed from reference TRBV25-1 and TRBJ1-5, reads EADIYQTPRYLVIGTGKKITLECSQTMGHDKMYWYQQDPGMELHLIHYSYGVNSTEKGDLSSESTVSRIRTEHFPLTLESARPSHTSQYLCASSDIRGGDQPQHFGDGTRLSIL.

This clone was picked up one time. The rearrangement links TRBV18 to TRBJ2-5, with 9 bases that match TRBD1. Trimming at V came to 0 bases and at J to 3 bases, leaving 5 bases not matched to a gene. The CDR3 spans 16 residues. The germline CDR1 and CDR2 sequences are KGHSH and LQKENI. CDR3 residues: CASSPPVGQGEETQYF. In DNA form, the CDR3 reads TGTGCCAGCTCACCACCGGTGGGACAGGGAGAAGAGACCCAGTACTTC. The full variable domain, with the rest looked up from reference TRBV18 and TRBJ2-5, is NAGVMQNPRHLVRRRGQEARLRCSPMKGHSHVYWYRQLPEEGLKFMVYLQKENIIDESGMPKERFSAEFPKEGPSILRIQQVVRGDSAAYFCASSPPVGQGEETQYFGPGTRLLVL.

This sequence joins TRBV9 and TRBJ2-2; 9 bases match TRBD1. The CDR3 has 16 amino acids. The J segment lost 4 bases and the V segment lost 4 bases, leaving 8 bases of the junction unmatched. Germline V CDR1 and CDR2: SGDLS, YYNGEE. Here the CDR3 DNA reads TGTGCCAGCAGCTCCAACAGGGGGCCGGCCACCGGGGAGCTGTTTTTT. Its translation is CASSSNRGPATGELFF.

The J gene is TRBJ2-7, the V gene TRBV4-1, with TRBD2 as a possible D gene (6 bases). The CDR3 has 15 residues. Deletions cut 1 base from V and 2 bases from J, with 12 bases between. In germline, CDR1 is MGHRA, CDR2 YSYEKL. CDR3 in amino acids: CASSQVSTGAYEQYF. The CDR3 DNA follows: TGCGCCAGCAGCCAAGTATCTACGGGAGCCTACGAGCAGTACTTC.